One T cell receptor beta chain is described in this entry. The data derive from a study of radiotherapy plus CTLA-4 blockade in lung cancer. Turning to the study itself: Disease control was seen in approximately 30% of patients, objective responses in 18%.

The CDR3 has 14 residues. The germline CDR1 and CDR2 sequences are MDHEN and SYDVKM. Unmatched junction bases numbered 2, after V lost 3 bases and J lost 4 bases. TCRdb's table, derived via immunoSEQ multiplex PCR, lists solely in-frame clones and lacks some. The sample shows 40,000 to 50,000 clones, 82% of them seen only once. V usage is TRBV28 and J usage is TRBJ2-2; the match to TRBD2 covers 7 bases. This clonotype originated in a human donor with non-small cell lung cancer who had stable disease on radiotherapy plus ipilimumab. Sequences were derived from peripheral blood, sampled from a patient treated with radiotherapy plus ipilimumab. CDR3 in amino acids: CASSLGGTTGELFF. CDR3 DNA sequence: TGTGCCAGCAGTTTGGGAGGGACCACCGGGGAGCTGTTTTTT. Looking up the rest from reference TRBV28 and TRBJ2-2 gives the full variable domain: DVKVTQSSRYLVKRTGEKVFLECVQDMDHENMFWYRQDPGLGLRLIYFSYDVKMKEKGDIPEGYSVSREKKERFSLILESASTNQTSMYLCASSLGGTTGELFFGEGSRLTVL.